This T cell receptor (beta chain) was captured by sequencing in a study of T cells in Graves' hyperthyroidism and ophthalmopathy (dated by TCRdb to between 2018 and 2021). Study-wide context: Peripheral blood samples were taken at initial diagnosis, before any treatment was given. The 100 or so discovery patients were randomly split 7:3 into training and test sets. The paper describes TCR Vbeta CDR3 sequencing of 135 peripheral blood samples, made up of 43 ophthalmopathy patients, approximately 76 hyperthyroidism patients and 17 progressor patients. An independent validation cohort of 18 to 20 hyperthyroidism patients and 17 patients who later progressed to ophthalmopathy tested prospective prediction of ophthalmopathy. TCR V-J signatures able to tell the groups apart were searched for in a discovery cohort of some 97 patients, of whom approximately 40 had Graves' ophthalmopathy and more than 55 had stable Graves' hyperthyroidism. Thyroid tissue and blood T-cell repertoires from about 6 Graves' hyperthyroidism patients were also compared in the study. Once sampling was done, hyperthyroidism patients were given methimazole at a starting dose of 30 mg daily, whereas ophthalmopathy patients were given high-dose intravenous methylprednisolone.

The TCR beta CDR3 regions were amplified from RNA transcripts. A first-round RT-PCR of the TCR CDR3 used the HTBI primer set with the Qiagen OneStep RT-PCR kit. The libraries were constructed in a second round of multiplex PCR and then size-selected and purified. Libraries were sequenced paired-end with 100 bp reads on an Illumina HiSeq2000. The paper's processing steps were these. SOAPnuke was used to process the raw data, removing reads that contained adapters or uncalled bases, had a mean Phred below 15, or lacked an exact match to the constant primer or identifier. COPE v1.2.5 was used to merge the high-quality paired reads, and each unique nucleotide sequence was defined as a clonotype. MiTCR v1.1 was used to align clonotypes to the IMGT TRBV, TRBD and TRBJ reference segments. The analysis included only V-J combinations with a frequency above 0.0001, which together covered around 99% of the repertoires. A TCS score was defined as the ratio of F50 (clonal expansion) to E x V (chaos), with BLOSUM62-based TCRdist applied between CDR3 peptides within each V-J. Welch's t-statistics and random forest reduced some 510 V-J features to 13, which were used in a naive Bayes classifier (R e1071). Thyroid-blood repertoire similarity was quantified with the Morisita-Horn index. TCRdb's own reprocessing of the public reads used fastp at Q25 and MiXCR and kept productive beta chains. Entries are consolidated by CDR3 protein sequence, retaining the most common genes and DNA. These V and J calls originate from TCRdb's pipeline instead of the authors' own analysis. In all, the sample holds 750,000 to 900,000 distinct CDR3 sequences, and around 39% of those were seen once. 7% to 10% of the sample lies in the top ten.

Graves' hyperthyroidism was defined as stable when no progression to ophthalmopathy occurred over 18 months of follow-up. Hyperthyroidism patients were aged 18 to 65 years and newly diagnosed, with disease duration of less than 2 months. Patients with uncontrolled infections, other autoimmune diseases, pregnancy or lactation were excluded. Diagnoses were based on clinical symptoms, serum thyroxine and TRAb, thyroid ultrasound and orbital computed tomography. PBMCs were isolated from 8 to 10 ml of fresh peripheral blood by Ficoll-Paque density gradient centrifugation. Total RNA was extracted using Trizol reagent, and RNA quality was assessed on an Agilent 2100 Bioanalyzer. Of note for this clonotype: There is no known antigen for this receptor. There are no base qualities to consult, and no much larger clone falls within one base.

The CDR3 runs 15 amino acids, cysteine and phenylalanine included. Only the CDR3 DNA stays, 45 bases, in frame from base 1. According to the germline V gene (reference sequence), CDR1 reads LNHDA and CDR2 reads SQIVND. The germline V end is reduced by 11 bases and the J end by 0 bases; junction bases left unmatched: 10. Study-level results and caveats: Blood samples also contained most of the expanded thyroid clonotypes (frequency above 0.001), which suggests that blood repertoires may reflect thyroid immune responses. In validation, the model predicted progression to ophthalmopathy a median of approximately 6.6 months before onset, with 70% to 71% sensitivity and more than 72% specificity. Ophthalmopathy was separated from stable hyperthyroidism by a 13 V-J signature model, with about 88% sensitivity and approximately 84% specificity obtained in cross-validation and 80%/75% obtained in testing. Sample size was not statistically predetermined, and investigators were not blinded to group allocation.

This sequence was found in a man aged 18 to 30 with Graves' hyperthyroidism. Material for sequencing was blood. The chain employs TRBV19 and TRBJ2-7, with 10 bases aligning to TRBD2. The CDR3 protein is CAWNGLADSSYEQYF. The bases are TGTGCCTGGAATGGACTAGCGGACAGCTCCTACGAGCAGTACTTC.